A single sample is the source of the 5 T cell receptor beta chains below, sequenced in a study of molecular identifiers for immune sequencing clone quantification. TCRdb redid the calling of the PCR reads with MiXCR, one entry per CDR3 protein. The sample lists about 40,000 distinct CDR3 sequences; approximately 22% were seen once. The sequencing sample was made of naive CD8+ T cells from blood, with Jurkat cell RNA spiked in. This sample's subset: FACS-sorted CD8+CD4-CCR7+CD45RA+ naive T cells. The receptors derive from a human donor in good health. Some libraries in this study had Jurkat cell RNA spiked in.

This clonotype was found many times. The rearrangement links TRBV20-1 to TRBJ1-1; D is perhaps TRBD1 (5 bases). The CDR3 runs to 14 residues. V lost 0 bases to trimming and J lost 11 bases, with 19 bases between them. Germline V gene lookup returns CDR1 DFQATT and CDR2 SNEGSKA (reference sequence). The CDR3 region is CSAREVGLGTMAFF. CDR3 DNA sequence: TGCAGTGCTAGAGAAGTCGGCCTGGGGACGATGGCTTTCTTT.

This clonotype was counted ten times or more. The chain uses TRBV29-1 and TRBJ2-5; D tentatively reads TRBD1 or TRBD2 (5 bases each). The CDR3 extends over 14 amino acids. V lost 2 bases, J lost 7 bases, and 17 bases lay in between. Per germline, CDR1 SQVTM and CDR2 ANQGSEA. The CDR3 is CSVEPSYSRGTQYF. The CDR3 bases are TGCAGCGTTGAACCTAGCTACTCAAGGGGGACCCAGTACTTC.

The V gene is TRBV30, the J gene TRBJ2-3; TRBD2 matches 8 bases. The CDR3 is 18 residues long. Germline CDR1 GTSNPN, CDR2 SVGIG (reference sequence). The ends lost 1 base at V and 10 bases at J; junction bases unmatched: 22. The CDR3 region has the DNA TGTGCCTGGAGTGACCTCAACGGGGTAGCGGGGCCTGGGGATGCGCAGTATTTT. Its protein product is CAWSDLNGVAGPGDAQYF.

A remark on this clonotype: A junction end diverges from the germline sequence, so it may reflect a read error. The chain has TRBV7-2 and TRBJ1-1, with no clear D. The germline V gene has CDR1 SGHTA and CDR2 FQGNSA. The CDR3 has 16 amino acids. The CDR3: CASSFLWTVVNTEAFF. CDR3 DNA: TGTGCCAGTAGCTTTCTCTGGACGGTGGTGAACACTGAAGCTTTCTTT.

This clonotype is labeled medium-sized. The CDR3: CASSLTENTEAFF. CDR3 nucleotides: TGTGCCAGCAGCTTGACAGAGAACACTGAAGCTTTCTTT. V usage is TRBV5-5 and J usage is TRBJ1-1; unclear D gene. Looked up from germline, CDR1 is SGHKS and CDR2 is YYEKEE (reference sequence). The ends were cut back, 1 base at V and 1 base at J, with 5 bases in the middle. The CDR3 runs to 13 residues.